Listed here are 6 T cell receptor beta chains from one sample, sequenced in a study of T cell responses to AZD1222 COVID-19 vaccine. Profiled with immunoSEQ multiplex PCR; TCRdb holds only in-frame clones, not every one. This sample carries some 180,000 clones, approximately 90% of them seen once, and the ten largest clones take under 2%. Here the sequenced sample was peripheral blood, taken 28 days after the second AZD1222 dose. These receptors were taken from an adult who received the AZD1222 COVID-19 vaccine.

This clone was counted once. The CDR3 sequence: CASYPGQGPYEQYF. The CDR3 nucleotides read TGTGCCAGCTACCCGGGACAGGGTCCCTACGAGCAGTACTTC. The rearrangement uses TRBV27 and TRBJ2-7; 9 bases are shared with TRBD1. The CDR3 spans 14 residues. The V segment lost 8 bases and the J segment 2 bases; nucleotides outside the gene matches: 7. From germline, CDR1 is MNHEY and CDR2 SMNVEV (reference sequence).

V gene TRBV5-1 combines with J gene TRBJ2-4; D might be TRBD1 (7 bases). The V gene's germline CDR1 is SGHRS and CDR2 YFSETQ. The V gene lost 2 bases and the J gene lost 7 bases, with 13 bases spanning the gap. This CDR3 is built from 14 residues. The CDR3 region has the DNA TGCGCCAGCAGCTTCACTTCAGGGGGGAACATTCAGTACTTC. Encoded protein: CASSFTSGGNIQYF.

DNA for the CDR3: TGTGCCAGTACCCCGAAGGGGCTGAACACTGAAGCTTTCTTT. It encodes CASTPKGLNTEAFF. V gene TRBV19 combines with J gene TRBJ1-1, with a tentative D call TRBD1 (5 bases). CDR1 is LNHDA, CDR2 SQIVND, per germline (reference sequence). V was pared by 7 bases and J by 0 bases, with 12 bases between. The CDR3 runs 14 residues.

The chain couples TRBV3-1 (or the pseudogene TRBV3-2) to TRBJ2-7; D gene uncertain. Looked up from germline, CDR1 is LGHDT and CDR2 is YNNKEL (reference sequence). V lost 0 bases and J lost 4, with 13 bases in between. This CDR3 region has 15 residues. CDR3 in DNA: TGTGCCAGCAGCCAAGATTCTGTTGGGGTTTACGAGCAGTACTTC. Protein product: CASSQDSVGVYEQYF.

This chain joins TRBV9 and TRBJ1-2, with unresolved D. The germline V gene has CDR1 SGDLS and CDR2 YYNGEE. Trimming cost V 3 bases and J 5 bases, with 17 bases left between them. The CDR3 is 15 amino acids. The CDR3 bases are TGTGCCAGCAGCGCGTCTTTAAGACGACGGTATGGCTACACCTTC. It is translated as CASSASLRRRYGYTF.

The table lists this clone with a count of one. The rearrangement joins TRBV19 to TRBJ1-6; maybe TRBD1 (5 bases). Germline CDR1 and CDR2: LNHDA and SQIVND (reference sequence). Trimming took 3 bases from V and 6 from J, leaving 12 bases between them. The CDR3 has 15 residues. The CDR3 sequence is CASSIQGSRNSPLHF. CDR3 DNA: TGTGCCAGTAGTATCCAGGGCAGTCGTAATTCACCCCTCCACTTT.